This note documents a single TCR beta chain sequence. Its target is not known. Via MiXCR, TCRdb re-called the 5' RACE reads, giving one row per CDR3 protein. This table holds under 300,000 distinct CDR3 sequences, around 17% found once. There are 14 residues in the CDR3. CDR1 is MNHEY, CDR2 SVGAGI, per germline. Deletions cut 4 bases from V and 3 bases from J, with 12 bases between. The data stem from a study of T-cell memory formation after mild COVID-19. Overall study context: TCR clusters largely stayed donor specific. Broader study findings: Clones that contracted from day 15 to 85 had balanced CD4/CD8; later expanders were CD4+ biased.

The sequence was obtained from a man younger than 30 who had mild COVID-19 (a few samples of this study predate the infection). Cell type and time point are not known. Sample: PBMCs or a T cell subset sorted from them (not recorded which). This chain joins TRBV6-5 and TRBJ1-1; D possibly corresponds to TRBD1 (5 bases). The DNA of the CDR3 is TGTGCCAGCAGTTCAATAAGGGGTGACACTGAAGCTTTCTTT. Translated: CASSSIRGDTEAFF.